These T cell receptor beta chains were read from a single sample in a study of blood T cell repertoires in COVID-19. TCRdb's copy holds only in-frame clones and misses some; the assay was immunoSEQ multiplex PCR. The table shows about 300,000 clones, with around nine tenths occurring only once. The sample consisted of PBMCs or T cells enriched from blood (not recorded which). The receptors were sampled from a woman in her forties or fifties who had been exposed to COVID-19. Both conserved end residues are part of each CDR3.

J gene,V gene,CDR3 protein
TRBJ1-1,TRBV29-1,CSGDRPEAEAFF
TRBJ2-2,TRBV18,CASSRVVGTGELFF
TRBJ1-4,TRBV10-3,CAIGGATNEKLFF
TRBJ1-2,TRBV4-2,CASSQASGIGYGYTF
TRBJ1-2,TRBV3-1/TRBV3-2,CASRRQGNYGYTF
TRBJ2-2,TRBV9,CASSGQGATGELFF
TRBJ2-7,TRBV11-2,CASSLGQTYEQYF
TRBJ1-2,TRBV15,CATSRDSPGANYGYTF
TRBJ1-2,TRBV6-6,CASSLTGGHVGSVYGYTF
TRBJ1-2,TRBV7-2,CASSLHGGNYGYTF
TRBJ2-7,TRBV6-5,CATQIGRKYEQYF
TRBJ2-5,TRBV5-1,CASSTGGLAGAGGETQYF
TRBJ2-7,TRBV4-1,CASSPTGYEQYF
TRBJ1-1,TRBV9,CASSVAPGGPTEAFF
TRBJ1-3,TRBV21-1,CASILLGDRGLSGNTIYF
TRBJ1-2,TRBV23-1,CASSQKGQGAYGYTF